Presented here are 27 T cell receptor beta chains from one specimen sequenced in a study of T cells after yellow fever vaccination. TCRdb re-analysed the 5' RACE reads in MiXCR, keeping a single row per CDR3 protein. This repertoire shows around 610,000 distinct CDR3 sequences, approximately 12% found once; its top ten account for over 12%. The sample was PBMCs, taken on the day of the yellow fever booster vaccination. These receptors all stem from a man younger than 45 who received the YFV17D yellow fever vaccine.

This clonotype was seen a few times. The V call is TRBV6-5, the J call TRBJ2-1, with 11 bases fitting TRBD2. Losses at the gene ends were 2 bases for V and 6 bases for J; bases not matched to a gene: 3. The CDR3 has 15 amino acids. The V gene's germline CDR1 is MNHEY and CDR2 SVGAGI. CDR3 amino acids: CASSYDTSGGNEQFF. The DNA for the CDR3 is TGTGCCAGCAGTTACGACACTAGCGGGGGCAATGAGCAGTTCTTC.

The chain employs TRBV5-4 and TRBJ2-1; D unresolved. Looked up from germline, CDR1 is SGHNT and CDR2 is YYREEE (reference sequence). The ends were cut back, 4 bases at V and 4 bases at J, with 12 bases in the middle. The CDR3 contains 14 residues. The DNA for the CDR3 is TGTGCCAGCAGCCCACCCGAGAAATACAATGAGCAGTTCTTC. This translates into CASSPPEKYNEQFF. The variable domain in full, with the rest retrieved from reference TRBV5-4 and TRBJ2-1, is ETGVTQSPTHLIKTRGQQVTLRCSSQSGHNTVSWYQQALGQGPQFIFQYYREEENGRGNFPPRFSGLQFPNYSSELNVNALELDDSALYLCASSPPEKYNEQFFGPGTRLTVL.

CDR3 region: CASSKQGRSNQPQHF. In DNA form, the CDR3 reads TGTGCCAGCAGCAAACAGGGAAGGAGCAATCAGCCCCAGCATTTT. The chain couples TRBV28 to TRBJ1-5; possible D gene TRBD1, 6 bases. Germline V gene lookup returns CDR1 MDHEN and CDR2 SYDVKM. Trimming shortened V by 6 bases and J by 1 base, and 13 bases separated the two germline ends. The CDR3 contains 15 residues.

The chain is built from TRBV9 and TRBJ1-1; 7 bases are shared with TRBD1. With 3 bases clipped from V and 5 bases from J, the junction kept 7 bases outside the gene matches. The CDR3 loop spans 14 amino acids. CDR1 and CDR2 from the germline V gene are SGDLS and YYNGEE. This chain's CDR3 is CASSATGCFTEAFF. In DNA form, the CDR3 reads TGTGCCAGCAGCGCGACAGGGTGTTTTACTGAAGCTTTCTTT.

The chain combines TRBV9 with TRBJ2-1; D might be TRBD1 or TRBD2, each matching 5 bases. Germline values: CDR1 SGDLS, CDR2 YYNGEE. The CDR3 spans 13 residues. Trimming took off 5 bases at V and 6 bases at J, with 12 bases between the two ends. CDR3 amino acids: CASRAAGANEQFF. The CDR3 DNA is TGTGCCAGCAGGGCCGCCGGGGCCAATGAGCAGTTCTTC.

The chain combines TRBV27 with TRBJ2-1, with a possible D match to TRBD1 (6 bases). The CDR3 is made up of 13 amino acids. With 8 bases removed from V and 8 bases from J, the gap between germline ends came to 16 bases. Germline-derived CDR1 and CDR2 are MNHEY and SMNVEV (reference sequence). The CDR3 DNA is TGTGCCAGCGTCCCCAGGGGAACGGATGAGCAGTTCTTC. Translation gives CASVPRGTDEQFF.

This clonotype was detected a few times. The rearrangement joins TRBV7-6 to TRBJ2-1; no firm D call. The germline V gene encodes CDR1 SGHVS and CDR2 FNYEAQ. CDR3 length: 14 residues. Trimming removed 6 bases at V and 7 bases at J, with 16 bases between. CDR3 in amino acids: CASRPRRGLNEQFF. In DNA form, the CDR3 reads TGTGCCAGCAGGCCTAGACGTGGCCTTAATGAGCAGTTCTTC.

The V gene is TRBV5-1, the J gene TRBJ2-4, with 10 nucleotides matching TRBD1. Germline lookup yields CDR1 SGHRS and CDR2 YFSETQ. The CDR3 is 14 amino acids. Trimming removed 3 bases from V and 4 bases from J; junction bases left unmatched: 1. The CDR3 sequence is CASSSGQGKNIQYF. CDR3 DNA: TGCGCCAGCAGCTCGGGACAGGGGAAAAACATTCAGTACTTC.

The J gene is TRBJ2-5, the V gene TRBV6-1; perhaps TRBD2 as D (5 bases). This CDR3 contains 14 residues. Trimming pared 8 bases from V and 0 bases from J, leaving 13 bases between. CDR1 and CDR2 from the germline V gene are MNHNS and SASEGT. CDR3 nucleotides: TGTGCCAGCGGCTTGGGAGCGAACCAAGAGACCCAGTACTTC. Translating it yields CASGLGANQETQYF.

This clonotype was found a few times. The genes are TRBV18 and TRBJ2-3; weak D call: TRBD2 (5 bases). There are 17 residues in the CDR3. V was cut by 1 base and J by 0 bases, with 14 bases left in between. Germline V CDR1 and CDR2: KGHSH, LQKENI. Written as DNA, the CDR3 is TGTGCCAGCTCACCACTCCCGAGCCAGCGGAGCACAGATACGCAGTATTTT. Translating gives CASSPLPSQRSTDTQYF.

This clonotype appeared many times. J is TRBJ2-1 and V is TRBV5-6; the match to TRBD2 covers 8 bases. There are 16 residues in the CDR3. CDR1 and CDR2 (germline): SGHDT, YYEEEE. J gave up 3 bases and V 4 bases, and 9 bases lay outside the gene matches. CDR3 region: CASSPPLAGDYNEQFF. CDR3 sequence (DNA): TGTGCCAGCAGCCCCCCCCTAGCGGGCGACTACAATGAGCAGTTCTTC.

Ten or more counts support this clonotype. V and J are TRBV20-1 and TRBJ2-5, with TRBD2 identical over 7 bases. The CDR3 runs to 15 residues. Germline trimming cut 0 bases from V and 5 bases from J; bases unmatched to any gene: 9. Per germline, CDR1 DFQATT and CDR2 SNEGSKA (reference sequence). CDR3 sequence reads: CSARDPQRGAETQYF. The DNA of the CDR3 is TGCAGTGCTAGAGATCCCCAGCGGGGAGCGGAGACCCAGTACTTC.

The chain joins TRBV20-1 to TRBJ2-7; D remains ambiguous. The germline V gene encodes CDR1 DFQATT and CDR2 SNEGSKA (reference sequence). This CDR3 has 13 amino acids. Trimming removed 1 base at V and 7 bases at J, with 14 bases between. CDR3 residues: CSARVPGLGEQYF. The CDR3 region has the DNA TGCAGTGCTAGAGTACCGGGTCTGGGGGAGCAGTACTTC.

The table lists this clonotype with a few counts. The rearrangement joins TRBV19 to TRBJ2-1; TRBD1 aligns across 8 bases. Germline assignment: CDR1 LNHDA and CDR2 SQIVND (reference sequence). CDR3 length: 16 residues. Trimming cost V 3 bases and J 0 bases; bases outside gene matches: 4. For the CDR3, the DNA is TGTGCCAGTAGTATCCGGACAGGGAGCTCCTACAATGAGCAGTTCTTC. It specifies CASSIRTGSSYNEQFF.

The chain couples TRBV4-2 to TRBJ1-5; 9 bases fit TRBD1. The CDR3 has 17 residues. After removal of 0 bases from V and 0 bases from J, the junction contained 3 bases not matched to a gene. In germline, CDR1 is LGHNA, CDR2 YNFKEQ. The CDR3 reads CASSQEGQGNSNQPQHF. CDR3 nucleotide sequence: TGTGCCAGCAGCCAAGAGGGACAGGGAAATAGCAATCAGCCCCAGCATTTT.

As concerns this clonotype: One end of the junction does not line up with germline, which may come from a read error. The V and J genes are TRBV5-6 and TRBJ2-2; D not certain. Germline loops: CDR1 SGHDT, CDR2 YYEEEE. There are 12 residues in the CDR3. The CDR3 here is CTSSLSTGELFF. DNA for the CDR3: TGTACCAGCAGCTTAAGCACCGGGGAGCTGTTTTTT.

This clonotype appeared a few times. The chain has TRBV6-5 and TRBJ2-5, with a tentative D call TRBD2 (6 bases). CDR1 is MNHEY and CDR2 is SVGAGI in the germline V gene. Trimming cost V 4 bases and J 5 bases, with 14 bases left between them. CDR3 length equals 14 residues. The CDR3 protein is CASSSPGRGETQYF. The CDR3 DNA reads TGTGCCAGCAGTTCTCCGGGGCGGGGTGAGACCCAGTACTTC.

CDR3: CASSFDGNQPQHF. DNA for the CDR3: TGCGCCAGCAGCTTTGATGGGAATCAGCCCCAGCATTTT. J is TRBJ1-5 and V is TRBV5-1; D gene unclear. The ends were cut back, 2 bases at V and 4 bases at J, with 7 bases in the middle. The length of the CDR3 is 13 residues. Germline V gives CDR1 SGHRS, CDR2 YFSETQ.

This clonotype was detected only a few times. The chain carries TRBV29-1 and TRBJ1-2; 7 nucleotides agree with TRBD1. CDR3 length: 12 residues. The V segment lost 5 bases and the J segment 7 bases; nucleotides outside the gene matches: 7. The germline gives CDR1 SQVTM, CDR2 ANQGSEA. The DNA of the CDR3 is TGCAGCGTTCTTAGAGGGGGCGGTGGCTACACCTTC. This sequence encodes CSVLRGGGGYTF.

This clonotype was seen a few times. CDR3 region: CASSQETSGSISSYNEQFF. In DNA form, the CDR3 reads TGCGCCAGCAGCCAAGAGACTAGCGGGAGTATAAGCTCCTACAATGAGCAGTTCTTC. The chain employs TRBV4-3 and TRBJ2-1; 12 nucleotides agree with TRBD2. The CDR3 is 19 residues long. The germline V gene has CDR1 LGHNA and CDR2 YSLEER. Trimming removed 0 bases from V and 0 bases from J; junction bases left unmatched: 6.

The V gene is TRBV21-1, the J gene TRBJ2-7; TRBD1 is the table's D call and was not checked against the DNA. TRBV21-1 is listed as a pseudogene. The CDR3 runs to 19 residues. DNA of the CDR3: TGTGCCAGCAGCAAACGACAGGGGGCGGCTAGCAGAATGTCCTACGAGCAGTACTTC. This gives the protein CASSKRQGAASRMSYEQYF.

This chain links TRBV10-1 with TRBJ2-3; 11 bases are shared with TRBD2. Unmatched junction bases numbered 7, after V lost 5 bases and J lost 6 bases. The CDR3 spans 15 residues. From germline, CDR1 is WNHNN and CDR2 SYGVQD (reference sequence). This CDR3 reads CASSMTSGTDDTQYF. The CDR3 DNA follows: TGCGCCAGCAGTATGACTAGCGGGACGGACGATACGCAGTATTTT.

This chain uses TRBV6-2 or TRBV6-3 with TRBJ2-5; 11 bases match TRBD2. V shed 4 bases and J 4 bases; nucleotides not matched to a gene: 14. There are 18 residues in the CDR3. Germline V CDR1 and CDR2: MNHEY, SVGEGT. The CDR3 DNA sequence: TGTGCCAGCAGTTTGGCTAGCGGGAGGCCAAGGGCTGGAGAGACCCAGTACTTC. Translating gives CASSLASGRPRAGETQYF.

This clonotype has more than one count but fewer than ten. The chain has TRBV5-1 and TRBJ2-5; D is unresolved. V dropped 3 bases and J dropped 3 bases, with 12 bases sitting between them. Germline V lookup: CDR1 SGHRS, CDR2 YFSETQ. The CDR3 totals 14 residues. In nucleotides, the CDR3 is TGCGCCAGCAGCTCCCCCGGCAGGAAAGAGACCCAGTACTTC. Protein sequence: CASSSPGRKETQYF.

Comments on this clonotype: This is likely a read error, given that the CDR3 carries no conserved phenylalanine or tryptophan at its end. The chain couples TRBV14 to TRBJ2-1; TRBD2 matches 12 bases. V was pared by 2 bases and J by 6 bases, with 8 bases of the junction left unmatched. Germline loops: CDR1 SGHDN, CDR2 FVKESK. There are 17 residues in the CDR3. The CDR3 sequence is CASSQPTSGRVGNEQFL. CDR3 sequence (DNA): TGTGCCAGCAGCCAACCGACTAGCGGGAGAGTTGGCAATGAGCAGTTCTTA.

This clonotype was counted a few times. CDR3 loop: CSAPFRPYEQYF. The CDR3 DNA follows: TGCAGTGCCCCCTTTCGGCCCTACGAGCAGTACTTC. V is TRBV20-1 and J is TRBJ2-7; no firm D call. CDR3 length: 12 amino acids. The germline V gene has CDR1 DFQATT and CDR2 SNEGSKA (reference sequence). V lost 6 bases and J 2 bases, leaving 11 bases between the germline ends.

This clonotype has a handful of counts. The chain has TRBV12-3 or TRBV12-4 and TRBJ1-2; D is undetermined. Trimming took off 4 bases at V and 8 bases at J, with 8 bases between the two ends. The CDR3 sequence is 11 residues long. The CDR3 DNA sequence: TGTGCCAGCAGTTCAGCTGGAGGCTACACCTTC. As protein: CASSSAGGYTF.